The entry below gives a single T cell receptor (beta chain) sequence along with its context. Germline V lookup: CDR1 SNHLY, CDR2 FYNNEI. Trimming took off 5 bases at V and 4 bases at J, with 12 bases between the two ends. The CDR3 consists of 14 residues. The data belong to a study of blood T cell repertoires in COVID-19. Study summary: COVID-19 samples collected from the United States, Italy and Spain covered acute and convalescent phases. PBMCs, B-cell-depleted T cells, or T cells provided the cDNA or gDNA that made up the material.

In the original processing: Estimation of nucleated cell counts relied on the amplification of reference gene primers. Clones were read by immunoSEQ multiplex PCR, and TCRdb kept only the in-frame ones, dropping some. For V, J and clone size, that table is used; D and trimming come from the DNA. This table holds around 340,000 clones, roughly nine tenths found once. The clonotype originates from a woman aged 60-75 years with COVID-19, enrolled during active disease. The material sequenced was peripheral blood. The chain carries TRBV2 and TRBJ2-1; D might be TRBD2 (5 bases). The CDR3 DNA reads TGTGCCAGCAGTCTCGAGAGGGAGTACAATGAGCAGTTCTTC. Translated, it gives CASSLEREYNEQFF.